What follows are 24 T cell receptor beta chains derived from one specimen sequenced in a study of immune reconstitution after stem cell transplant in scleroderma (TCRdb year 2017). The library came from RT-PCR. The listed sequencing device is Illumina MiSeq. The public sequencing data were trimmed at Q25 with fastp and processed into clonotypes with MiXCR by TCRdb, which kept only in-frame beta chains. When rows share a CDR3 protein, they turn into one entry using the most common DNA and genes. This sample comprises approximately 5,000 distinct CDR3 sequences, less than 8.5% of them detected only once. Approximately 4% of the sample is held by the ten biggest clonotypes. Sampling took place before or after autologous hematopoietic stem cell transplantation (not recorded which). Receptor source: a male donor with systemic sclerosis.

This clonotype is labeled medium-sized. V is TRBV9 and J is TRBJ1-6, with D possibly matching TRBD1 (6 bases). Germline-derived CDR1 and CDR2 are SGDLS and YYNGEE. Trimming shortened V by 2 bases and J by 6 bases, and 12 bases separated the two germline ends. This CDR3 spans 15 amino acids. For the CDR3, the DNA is TGTGCCAGCAGCGTCCGACAGGACCTTAATTCACCCCTCCACTTT. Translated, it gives CASSVRQDLNSPLHF.

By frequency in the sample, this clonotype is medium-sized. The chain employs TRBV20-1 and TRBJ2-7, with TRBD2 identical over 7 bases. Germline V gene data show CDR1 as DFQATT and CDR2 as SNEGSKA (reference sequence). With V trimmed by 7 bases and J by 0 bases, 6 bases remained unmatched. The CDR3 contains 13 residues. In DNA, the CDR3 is TGCAGTGGGAGCGGGGCTAGCTCCTACGAGCAGTACTTC. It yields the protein CSGSGASSYEQYF.

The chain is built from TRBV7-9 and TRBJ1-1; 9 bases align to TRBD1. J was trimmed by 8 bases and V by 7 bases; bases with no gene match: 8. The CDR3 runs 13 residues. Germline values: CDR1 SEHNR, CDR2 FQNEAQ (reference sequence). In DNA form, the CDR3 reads TGTGCCAGCACCTGGGGACAGGGTGGGGAAGCTTTCTTT. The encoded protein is CASTWGQGGEAFF.

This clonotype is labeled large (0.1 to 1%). For the CDR3, the DNA is TGTGCCAGCAGCCCGACAGGGACCACTGAAGCTTTCTTT. Translated, it gives CASSPTGTTEAFF. The V and J genes are TRBV7-2 and TRBJ1-1; 7 bases agree with TRBD1. Germline assignment: CDR1 SGHTA and CDR2 FQGNSA. The CDR3 sequence is 13 residues long. V lost 5 bases, J lost 4 bases, and 4 bases stayed unmatched.

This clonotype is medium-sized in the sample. The DNA of the CDR3 is TGTGCCAGCACCACCGGGACAGGGGTGAATGAGCAGTTCTTC. Its translation is CASTTGTGVNEQFF. The chain employs TRBV28 and TRBJ2-1, with 10 bases identical to TRBD1. J was trimmed by 7 bases and V by 7 bases; bases with no gene match: 7. CDR3 length equals 14 residues. Looked up from germline, CDR1 is MDHEN and CDR2 is SYDVKM.

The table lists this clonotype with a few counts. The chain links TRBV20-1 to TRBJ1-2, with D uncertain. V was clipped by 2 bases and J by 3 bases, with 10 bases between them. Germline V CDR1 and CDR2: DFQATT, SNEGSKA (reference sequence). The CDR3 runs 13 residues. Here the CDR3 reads CSARWPWDYGYTF. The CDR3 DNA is TGCAGTGCTAGATGGCCTTGGGACTATGGCTACACCTTC.

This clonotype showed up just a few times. In DNA, the CDR3 is TGCAGAGTGGAGGGCGGCTTCTTC. Its translation: CRVEGGFF. The chain uses TRBV20-1 and TRBJ2-1; TRBD2 is a possible D gene (6 bases). Germline assignment: CDR1 DFQATT and CDR2 SNEGSKA (reference sequence). The CDR3 contains 8 residues.

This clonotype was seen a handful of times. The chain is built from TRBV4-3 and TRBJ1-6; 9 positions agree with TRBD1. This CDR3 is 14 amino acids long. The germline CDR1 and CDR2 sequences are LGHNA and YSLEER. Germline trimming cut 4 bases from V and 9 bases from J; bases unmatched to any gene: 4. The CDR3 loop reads CASSLGQGSSPLHF. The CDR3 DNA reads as TGCGCCAGCAGCCTCGGACAGGGGAGTTCACCCCTCCACTTT.

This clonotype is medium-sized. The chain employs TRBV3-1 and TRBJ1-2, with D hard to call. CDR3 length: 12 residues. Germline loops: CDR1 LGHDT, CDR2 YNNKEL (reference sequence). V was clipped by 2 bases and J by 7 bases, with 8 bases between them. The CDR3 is CASSQSPAGYTF. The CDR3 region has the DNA TGTGCCAGCAGCCAAAGTCCGGCTGGCTACACCTTC. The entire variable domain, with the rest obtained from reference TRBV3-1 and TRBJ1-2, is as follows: DTAVSQTPKYLVTQMGNDKSIKCEQNLGHDTMYWYKQDSKKFLKIMFSYNNKELIINETVPNRFSPKSPDKAHLNLHINSLELGDSAVYFCASSQSPAGYTFGSGTRLTVV.

The CDR3 reads CASSVESDGGYEQYF. The CDR3 DNA sequence: TGTGCCAGCAGCGTAGAATCCGACGGAGGATACGAGCAGTACTTC. The chain employs TRBV9 and TRBJ2-7; perhaps TRBD2 as D (5 bases). The CDR3 runs 15 residues. V dropped 0 bases and J dropped 4 bases, with 14 bases sitting between them. Germline loops: CDR1 SGDLS, CDR2 YYNGEE.

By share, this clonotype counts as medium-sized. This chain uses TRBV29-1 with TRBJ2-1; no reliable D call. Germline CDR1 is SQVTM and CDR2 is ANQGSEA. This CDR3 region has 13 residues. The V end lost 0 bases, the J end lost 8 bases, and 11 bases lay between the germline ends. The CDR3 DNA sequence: TGCAGCGTTGAAGATGGCTTTTTCGATGAGCAGTTCTTC. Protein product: CSVEDGFFDEQFF.

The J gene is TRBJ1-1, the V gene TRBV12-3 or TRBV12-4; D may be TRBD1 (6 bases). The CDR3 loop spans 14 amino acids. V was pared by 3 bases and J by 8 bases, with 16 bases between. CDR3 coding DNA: TGTGCCAGCAGTTTTACAGCCGGGGGACACGAAGCTTTCTTT. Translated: CASSFTAGGHEAFF.

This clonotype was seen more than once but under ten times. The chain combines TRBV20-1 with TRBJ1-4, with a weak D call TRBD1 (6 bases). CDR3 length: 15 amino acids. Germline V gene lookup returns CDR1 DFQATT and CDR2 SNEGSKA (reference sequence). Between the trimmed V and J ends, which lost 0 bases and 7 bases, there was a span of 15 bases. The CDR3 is CSARDLRLGGEKLFF. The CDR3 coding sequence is TGCAGTGCTAGAGATTTGAGGCTAGGGGGTGAAAAACTGTTTTTT.

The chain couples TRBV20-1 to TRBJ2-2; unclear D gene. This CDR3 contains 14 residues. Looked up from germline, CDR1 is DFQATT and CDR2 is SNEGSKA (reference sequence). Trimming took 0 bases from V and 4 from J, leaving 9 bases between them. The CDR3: CSAREARGTGELFF. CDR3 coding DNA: TGCAGTGCTAGAGAAGCTAGAGGCACCGGGGAGCTGTTTTTT.

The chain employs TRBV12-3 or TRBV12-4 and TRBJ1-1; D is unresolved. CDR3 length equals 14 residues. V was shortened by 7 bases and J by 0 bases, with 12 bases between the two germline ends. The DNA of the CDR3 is TGTGCCAGCAATCTCCGGACGGTGAACACTGAAGCTTTCTTT. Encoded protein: CASNLRTVNTEAFF.

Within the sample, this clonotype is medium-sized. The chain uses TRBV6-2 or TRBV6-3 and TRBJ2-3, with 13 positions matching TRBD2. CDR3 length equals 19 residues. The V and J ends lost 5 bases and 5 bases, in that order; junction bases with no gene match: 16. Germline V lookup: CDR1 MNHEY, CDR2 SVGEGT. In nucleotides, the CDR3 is TGTGCCAGCAGTCACCCGACCGGGACTAGCGGGGTTAAGGTAGATACGCAGTATTTT. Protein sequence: CASSHPTGTSGVKVDTQYF.

The CDR3 nucleotides are TGCAGTGCTGGGGGACGGACGGACTATAATTCACCCCTCCACTTT. This encodes CSAGGRTDYNSPLHF. The chain has TRBV20-1 and TRBJ1-6; weak D call: TRBD1 (5 bases). The V and J ends lost 5 bases and 3 bases respectively, with 14 bases between them. CDR3 length: 15 residues. Germline values: CDR1 DFQATT, CDR2 SNEGSKA (reference sequence).

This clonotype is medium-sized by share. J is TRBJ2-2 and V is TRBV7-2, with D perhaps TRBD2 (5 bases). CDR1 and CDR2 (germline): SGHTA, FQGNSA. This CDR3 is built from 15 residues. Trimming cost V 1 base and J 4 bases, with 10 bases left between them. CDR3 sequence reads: CASSLVPGTTGELFF. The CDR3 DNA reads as TGTGCCAGCAGCTTAGTCCCGGGAACCACCGGGGAGCTGTTTTTT.

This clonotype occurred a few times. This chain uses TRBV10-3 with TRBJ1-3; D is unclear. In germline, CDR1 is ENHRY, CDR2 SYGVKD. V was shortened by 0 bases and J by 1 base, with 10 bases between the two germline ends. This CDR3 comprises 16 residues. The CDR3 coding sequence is TGTGCCATCAGTGAGTCGGCTGCAACTTCTGGAAACACCATATATTTT. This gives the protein CAISESAATSGNTIYF.

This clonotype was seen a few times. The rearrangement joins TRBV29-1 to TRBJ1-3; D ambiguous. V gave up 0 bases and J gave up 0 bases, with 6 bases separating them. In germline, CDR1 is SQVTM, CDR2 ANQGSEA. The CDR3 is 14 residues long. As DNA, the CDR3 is TGCAGCGTTGAAGATGCCCACTCTGGAAACACCATATATTTT. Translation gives CSVEDAHSGNTIYF.

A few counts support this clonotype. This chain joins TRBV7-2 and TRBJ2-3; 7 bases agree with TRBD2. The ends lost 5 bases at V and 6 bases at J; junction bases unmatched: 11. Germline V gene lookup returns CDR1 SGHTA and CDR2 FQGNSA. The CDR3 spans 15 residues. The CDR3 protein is CASSPSSGEWDTQYF. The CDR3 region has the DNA TGTGCCAGCAGCCCATCGAGCGGGGAGTGGGATACGCAGTATTTT.

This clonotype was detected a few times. The DNA of the CDR3 is TGTGCCAGCAGCTTAGGGACTAGCATTCAAGAGACCCAGTACTTC. Encoded protein: CASSLGTSIQETQYF. The chain couples TRBV7-6 to TRBJ2-5; 8 nucleotides match TRBD2. The germline CDR1 and CDR2 sequences are SGHVS and FNYEAQ. The CDR3 has 15 amino acids. V lost 1 base to trimming and J lost 2 bases; unmatched junction nucleotides: 3.

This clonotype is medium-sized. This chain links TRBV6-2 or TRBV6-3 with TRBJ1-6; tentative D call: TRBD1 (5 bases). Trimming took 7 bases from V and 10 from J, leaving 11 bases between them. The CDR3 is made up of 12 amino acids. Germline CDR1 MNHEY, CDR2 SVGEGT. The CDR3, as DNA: TGTGCCAGCACGAGGGGTCGGTCACCCCTCCACTTT. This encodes CASTRGRSPLHF.

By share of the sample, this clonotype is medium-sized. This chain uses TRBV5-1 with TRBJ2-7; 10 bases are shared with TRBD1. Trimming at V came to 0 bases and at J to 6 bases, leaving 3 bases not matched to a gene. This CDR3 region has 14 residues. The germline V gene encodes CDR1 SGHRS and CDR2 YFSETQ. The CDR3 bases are TGCGCCAGCAGCTTGGGACAGGGGGCTAGCGAGCAGTACTTC. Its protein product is CASSLGQGASEQYF.